These 20 T cell receptor beta chains were sequenced from one sample in a study of OX40 agonist ivuxolimab in advanced cancers. Profiling relied on immunoSEQ multiplex PCR, and the TCRdb table lists in-frame clones only, not all of them. The sample has tens of thousands of clones, 80% to 95% seen once. Source: CD4+ or CD8+ T cells sorted from blood, taken in a trial of the OX40 agonist ivuxolimab. The source is an adult with an advanced solid tumor such as melanoma, head and neck, liver or kidney cancer.

The CDR3 region has the DNA TGTGCCACAGGGCGGAGCTCTGGGGCCAACGTCCTGACTTTC. Translating gives CATGRSSGANVLTF. The chain has TRBV15 and TRBJ2-6; D is ambiguous. The ends were cut back, 9 bases at V and 0 bases at J, with 9 bases in the middle. CDR1 is LNHNV and CDR2 is YYDKDF in the germline V gene (reference sequence). The CDR3 is made up of 14 amino acids.

This rearrangement joins TRBV5-4 to TRBJ2-1; 12 positions match TRBD2. The CDR3 extends over 15 amino acids. After removal of 4 bases from V and 5 bases from J, the junction contained 4 bases not matched to a gene. Germline V gene lookup returns CDR1 SGHNT and CDR2 YYREEE (reference sequence). The CDR3 sequence: CASSLRLAGDNEQFF. In DNA, the CDR3 is TGTGCCAGCAGCCTCAGACTAGCGGGAGACAATGAGCAGTTCTTC.

The V and J genes are TRBV7-3 and TRBJ2-3, with D possibly being TRBD1 or TRBD2 (5 bases each). CDR1 and CDR2 (germline): SGHTA, FQGTGA. The length of the CDR3 is 15 residues. The V end lost 5 bases, the J end lost 4 bases, and 16 bases lay between the germline ends. This CDR3 reads CASSPWGRPPDTQYF. CDR3 nucleotide sequence: TGTGCCAGCAGCCCCTGGGGGAGACCCCCAGATACGCAGTATTTT.

This clone occurred once. CDR3 coding DNA: TGTGCCAGTAAACAGGTCTCTGGGGCCAACGTCCTGACTTTC. Protein: CASKQVSGANVLTF. This chain links TRBV2 with TRBJ2-6; D might be TRBD1 (5 bases). Trimming stripped 9 bases from V and 0 bases from J, with 9 bases between. Germline CDR1 reads SNHLY; CDR2 reads FYNNEI. The CDR3 totals 14 residues. The full variable domain, completed using reference TRBV2 and TRBJ2-6, is EPEVTQTPSHQVTQMGQEVILRCVPISNHLYFYWYRQILGQKVEFLVSFYNNEISEKSEIFDDQFSVERPDGSNFTLKIRSTKLEDSAMYFCASKQVSGANVLTFGAGSRLTVL.

This chain joins TRBV6-6 and TRBJ1-6; 9 positions match TRBD1. Germline assignment: CDR1 MNHNY and CDR2 SVGAGI (reference sequence). The CDR3 has 14 residues. Germline trimming cut 5 bases from V and 7 bases from J; bases unmatched to any gene: 3. The CDR3 DNA is TGTGCCAGCAGTCCAGGACAGGGGAATTCACCCCTCCACTTT. It encodes CASSPGQGNSPLHF.

The rearrangement joins TRBV30 to TRBJ1-1; D remains unclear. V was pared by 0 bases and J by 3 bases, with 11 bases between. The CDR3 length is 14 residues. CDR1 and CDR2 from the germline V gene are GTSNPN and SVGIG (reference sequence). Here the CDR3 DNA reads TGTGCCTGGAGTGTTGGTCTTAGGGACACTGAAGCTTTCTTT. It yields the protein CAWSVGLRDTEAFF.

In its sample, this clone was seen once. V gene TRBV29-1 combines with J gene TRBJ1-4; 7 positions match TRBD1. Germline trimming cut 6 bases from V and 4 bases from J; bases unmatched to any gene: 5. This CDR3 has 13 residues. Germline V gives CDR1 SQVTM, CDR2 ANQGSEA. For the CDR3, the DNA is TGCAGCGTAACCGACAGGGTTAATGAAAAACTGTTTTTT. Amino acids: CSVTDRVNEKLFF.

V and J are TRBV7-9 and TRBJ1-1; D ambiguous. This CDR3 is built from 15 residues. The V gene lost 5 bases and the J gene lost 1 base, with 14 bases spanning the gap. Germline loops: CDR1 SEHNR, CDR2 FQNEAQ (reference sequence). CDR3 sequence (DNA): TGTGCCAGCAGCCCCTCCCGGGCTCCGAACACTGAAGCTTTCTTT. It codes for CASSPSRAPNTEAFF.

V gene TRBV6-6 combines with J gene TRBJ2-1; 11 bases line up with TRBD2. Unmatched junction bases numbered 10, after V lost 5 bases and J lost 10 bases. There are 15 residues in the CDR3. Germline loops: CDR1 MNHNY, CDR2 SVGAGI (reference sequence). This CDR3 reads CASSDTSGRGSEQFF. The CDR3 nucleotides read TGTGCCAGCAGTGACACTAGCGGGAGAGGTAGCGAGCAGTTCTTC.

V and J are TRBV11-2 and TRBJ1-4; 8 nucleotides line up with TRBD1. The CDR3 spans 14 residues. The junction had 5 bases not matched to a gene; V was cut back by 4 bases and J by 7 bases. Germline V gene sequence: CDR1 SGHAT, CDR2 FQNNGV. CDR3 sequence: CASSSQGGAEKLFF. In nucleotides, the CDR3 is TGTGCCAGCAGCTCACAGGGGGGCGCTGAAAAACTGTTTTTT.

The gene calls are TRBV11-2 and TRBJ2-2, with a weak D call TRBD1 (6 bases). V gave up 6 bases and J gave up 3 bases, with 11 bases separating them. The germline V gene has CDR1 SGHAT and CDR2 FQNNGV. This CDR3 is built from 14 residues. The CDR3 coding sequence is TGTGCCAGCAGTTTGGGGGCGTACACCGGGGAGCTGTTTTTT. It specifies CASSLGAYTGELFF.

The gene calls are TRBV4-3 and TRBJ1-4, with D uncertain. The CDR3 length is 17 residues. Germline assignment: CDR1 LGHNA and CDR2 YSLEER. V lost 0 bases and J 8 bases, leaving 19 bases between the germline ends. CDR3: CASSQDWEGKGKEKLFF. In DNA form, the CDR3 reads TGCGCCAGCAGCCAAGATTGGGAAGGGAAAGGTAAAGAAAAACTGTTTTTT.

The chain combines TRBV19 with TRBJ2-3; 7 bases are a match to TRBD1. Germline CDR1 LNHDA, CDR2 SQIVND (reference sequence). CDR3 length: 13 amino acids. The V and J ends lost 5 bases and 8 bases, in that order; junction bases with no gene match: 7. The CDR3: CASSVGQAGTQYF. The CDR3 DNA reads TGTGCCAGTAGTGTTGGACAGGCGGGTACGCAGTATTTT.

The chain has TRBV5-5 and TRBJ2-1; D not certain. The CDR3 is made up of 15 amino acids. Germline V lookup: CDR1 SGHKS, CDR2 YYEKEE (reference sequence). Trimming took 8 bases from V and 2 from J, leaving 17 bases between them. For the CDR3, the DNA is TGTGCCAGTCAGGTCATTACCTTACCCTACAATGAGCAGTTCTTC. The encoded protein is CASQVITLPYNEQFF.

CDR3 region: CASSIVGGSGANVLTF. Here the CDR3 DNA reads TGTGCCAGTAGTATAGTGGGGGGTTCCGGGGCCAACGTCCTGACTTTC. The chain links TRBV19 to TRBJ2-6; TRBD2 might be the D (6 bases). The CDR3 length is 16 residues. Germline V gene data show CDR1 as LNHDA and CDR2 as SQIVND (reference sequence). V was clipped by 1 base and J by 4 bases, with 11 bases between them.

The chain is built from TRBV7-9 and TRBJ1-6, with D unresolved. Germline V gene lookup returns CDR1 SEHNR and CDR2 FQNEAQ (reference sequence). The V and J ends lost 2 bases and 11 bases respectively, with 7 bases between them. The CDR3 is 12 residues long. The CDR3 is CASSLSVPPLHF. DNA for the CDR3: TGTGCCAGCAGCTTAAGTGTTCCACCCCTCCACTTT.

This clone was observed a single time. The CDR3, as DNA: TGTGCCAGTAGTAACGGACTAGCGCCTTCCTACGAGCAGTACTTC. This gives the protein CASSNGLAPSYEQYF. The J gene is TRBJ2-7, the V gene TRBV19; 9 bases are shared with TRBD2. Trimming removed 4 bases from V and 1 base from J; junction bases left unmatched: 5. The CDR3 consists of 15 residues. The germline CDR1 and CDR2 sequences are LNHDA and SQIVND (reference sequence).

The V and J genes are TRBV6-5 and TRBJ1-1; 8 positions match TRBD1. The CDR3 contains 14 residues. In germline, CDR1 is MNHEY, CDR2 SVGAGI. The V and J ends lost 4 bases and 7 bases, in that order; junction bases with no gene match: 8. CDR3 loop: CASSSTGGSVEAFF. Written as DNA, the CDR3 is TGTGCCAGCAGTTCAACAGGGGGATCCGTTGAAGCTTTCTTT.

The chain is built from TRBV7-3 and TRBJ2-2; maybe TRBD1 (5 bases). Germline V gene data show CDR1 as SGHTA and CDR2 as FQGTGA. The CDR3 sequence is 15 residues long. The germline V and J ends were trimmed by 5 bases and 3 bases, with 13 bases remaining between them. DNA for the CDR3: TGTGCCAGCAGCCAGGGAAGTGGGTACACCGGGGAGCTGTTTTTT. Its translation: CASSQGSGYTGELFF.

This clone was counted a single time. The chain couples TRBV5-6 to TRBJ1-5; 7 positions match TRBD1. Per the germline V gene, CDR1 is SGHDT and CDR2 is YYEEEE. V shed 4 bases and J 3 bases; nucleotides not matched to a gene: 10. The CDR3 runs to 16 residues. Here the CDR3 reads CASSVWGQPPNQPQHF. The CDR3 DNA reads TGTGCCAGCAGCGTGTGGGGACAGCCTCCCAATCAGCCCCAGCATTTT.